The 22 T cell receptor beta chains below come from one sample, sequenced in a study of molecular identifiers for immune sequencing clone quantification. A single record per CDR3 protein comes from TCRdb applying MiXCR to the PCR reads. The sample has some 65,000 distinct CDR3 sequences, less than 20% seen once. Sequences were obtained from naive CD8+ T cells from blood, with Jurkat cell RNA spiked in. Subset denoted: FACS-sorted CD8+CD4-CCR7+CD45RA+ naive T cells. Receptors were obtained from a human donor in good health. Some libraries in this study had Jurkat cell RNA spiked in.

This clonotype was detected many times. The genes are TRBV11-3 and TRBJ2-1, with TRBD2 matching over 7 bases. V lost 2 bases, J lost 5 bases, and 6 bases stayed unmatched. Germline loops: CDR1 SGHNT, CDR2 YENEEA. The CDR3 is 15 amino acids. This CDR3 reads CASSLRGGSNNEQFF. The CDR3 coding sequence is TGTGCCAGCAGCTTACGTGGCGGGAGTAACAATGAGCAGTTCTTC.

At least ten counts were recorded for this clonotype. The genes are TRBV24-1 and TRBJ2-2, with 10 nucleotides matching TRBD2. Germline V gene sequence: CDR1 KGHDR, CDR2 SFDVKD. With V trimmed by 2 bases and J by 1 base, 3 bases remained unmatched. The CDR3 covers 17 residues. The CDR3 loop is CATSDSPSGRNTGELFF. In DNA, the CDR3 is TGTGCCACCAGTGATTCTCCTAGCGGGAGGAACACCGGGGAGCTGTTTTTT.

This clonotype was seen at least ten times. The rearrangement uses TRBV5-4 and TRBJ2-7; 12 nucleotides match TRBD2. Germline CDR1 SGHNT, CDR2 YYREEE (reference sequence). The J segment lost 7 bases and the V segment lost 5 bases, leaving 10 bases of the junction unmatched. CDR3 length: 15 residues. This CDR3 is CASSHGLAGPGEQYF. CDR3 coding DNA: TGTGCCAGCAGTCATGGACTAGCGGGACCGGGGGAGCAGTACTTC.

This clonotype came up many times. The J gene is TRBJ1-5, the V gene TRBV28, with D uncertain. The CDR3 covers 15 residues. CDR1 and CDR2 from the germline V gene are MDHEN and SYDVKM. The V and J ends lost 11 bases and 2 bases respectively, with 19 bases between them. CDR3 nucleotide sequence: TGTGCCCGCGGGGAGATTGCGATAGGCAATCAGCCCCAGCATTTT. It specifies CARGEIAIGNQPQHF.

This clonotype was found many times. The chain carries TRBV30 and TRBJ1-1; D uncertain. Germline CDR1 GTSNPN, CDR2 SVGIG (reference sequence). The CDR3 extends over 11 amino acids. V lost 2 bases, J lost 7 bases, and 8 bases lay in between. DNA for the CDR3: TGTGCCTGGAGTATATGGGATGAAGCTTTCTTT. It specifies CAWSIWDEAFF.

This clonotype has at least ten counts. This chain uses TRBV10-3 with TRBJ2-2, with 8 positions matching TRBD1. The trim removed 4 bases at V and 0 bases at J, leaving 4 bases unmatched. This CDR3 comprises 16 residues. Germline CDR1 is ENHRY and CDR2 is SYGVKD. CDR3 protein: CAISGADRANTGELFF. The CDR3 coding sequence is TGTGCCATCAGTGGGGCGGACAGGGCGAACACCGGGGAGCTGTTTTTT.

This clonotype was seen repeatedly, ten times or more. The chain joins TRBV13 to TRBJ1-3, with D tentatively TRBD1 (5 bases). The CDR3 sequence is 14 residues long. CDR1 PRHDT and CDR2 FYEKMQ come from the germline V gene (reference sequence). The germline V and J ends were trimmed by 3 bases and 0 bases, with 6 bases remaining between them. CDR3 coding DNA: TGTGCCAGCAGCTTCAGGGACTCTGGAAACACCATATATTTT. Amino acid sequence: CASSFRDSGNTIYF.

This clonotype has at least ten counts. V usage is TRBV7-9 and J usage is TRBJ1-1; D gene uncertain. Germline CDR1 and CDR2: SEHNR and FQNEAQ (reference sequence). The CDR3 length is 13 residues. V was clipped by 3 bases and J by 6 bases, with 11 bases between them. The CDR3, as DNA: TGTGCCAGCAGCTTTCAGGTTAGCCCTGAAGCTTTCTTT. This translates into CASSFQVSPEAFF.

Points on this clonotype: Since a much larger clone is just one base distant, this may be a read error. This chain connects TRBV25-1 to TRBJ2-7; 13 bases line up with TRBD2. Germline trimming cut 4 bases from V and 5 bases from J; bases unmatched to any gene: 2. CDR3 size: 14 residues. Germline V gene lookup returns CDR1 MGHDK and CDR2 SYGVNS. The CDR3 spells CASSAGTSGDEQYF. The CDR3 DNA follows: TGTGCCAGCAGTGCGGGGACTAGCGGGGACGAGCAGTACTTC.

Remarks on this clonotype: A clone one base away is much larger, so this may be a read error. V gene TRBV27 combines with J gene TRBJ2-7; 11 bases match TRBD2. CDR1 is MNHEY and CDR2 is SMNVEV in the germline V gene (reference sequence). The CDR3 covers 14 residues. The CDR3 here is CASSSTSGSGERYF. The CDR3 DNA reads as TGTGCCAGCAGTTCCACTAGCGGGAGCGGGGAGCGGTACTTC.

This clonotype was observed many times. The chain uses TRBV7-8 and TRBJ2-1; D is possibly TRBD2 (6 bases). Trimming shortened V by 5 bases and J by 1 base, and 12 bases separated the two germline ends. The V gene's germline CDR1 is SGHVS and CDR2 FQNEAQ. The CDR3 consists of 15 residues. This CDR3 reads CASSLWDSSYNEQFF. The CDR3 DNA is TGTGCCAGCAGCCTATGGGACTCATCCTACAATGAGCAGTTCTTC.

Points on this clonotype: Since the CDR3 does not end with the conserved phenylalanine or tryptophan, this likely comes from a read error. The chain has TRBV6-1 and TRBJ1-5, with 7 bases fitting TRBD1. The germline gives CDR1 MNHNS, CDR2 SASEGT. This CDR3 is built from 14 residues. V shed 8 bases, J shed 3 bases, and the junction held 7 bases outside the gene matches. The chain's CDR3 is CASGPGQPNQPQHY. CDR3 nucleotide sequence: TGTGCCAGCGGCCCGGGACAGCCCAATCAGCCCCAGCATTAT.

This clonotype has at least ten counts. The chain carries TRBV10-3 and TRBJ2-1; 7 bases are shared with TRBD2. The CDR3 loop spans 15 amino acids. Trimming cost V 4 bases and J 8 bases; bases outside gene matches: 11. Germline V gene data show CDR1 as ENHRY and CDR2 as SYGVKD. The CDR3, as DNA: TGTGCCATCAGTGGTGTAGCGGGCGGTAGCGATGAGCAGTTCTTC. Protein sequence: CAISGVAGGSDEQFF.

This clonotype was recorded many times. In DNA, the CDR3 is TGCAGTGCTAGAGATCTGGGTAATGAGCAGTTCTTC. Its protein product is CSARDLGNEQFF. The chain carries TRBV20-1 and TRBJ2-1; D gene unclear. The CDR3 contains 12 residues. The germline CDR1 and CDR2 sequences are DFQATT and SNEGSKA (reference sequence). The V and J ends lost 0 bases and 7 bases respectively, with 7 bases between them.

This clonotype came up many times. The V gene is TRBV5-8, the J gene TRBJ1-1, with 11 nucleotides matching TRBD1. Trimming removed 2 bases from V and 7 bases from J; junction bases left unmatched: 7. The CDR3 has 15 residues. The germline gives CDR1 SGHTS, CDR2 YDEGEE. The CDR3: CASSFGQGARGEAFF. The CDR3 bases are TGTGCCAGCAGCTTTGGACAGGGGGCGCGGGGTGAAGCTTTCTTT.

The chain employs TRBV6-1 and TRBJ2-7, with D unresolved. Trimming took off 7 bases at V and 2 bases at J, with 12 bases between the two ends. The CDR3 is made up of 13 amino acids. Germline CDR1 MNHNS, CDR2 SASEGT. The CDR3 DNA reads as TGTGCCAGCACCCCCGTGGTTACCTACGAGCAGTACTTC. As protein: CASTPVVTYEQYF.

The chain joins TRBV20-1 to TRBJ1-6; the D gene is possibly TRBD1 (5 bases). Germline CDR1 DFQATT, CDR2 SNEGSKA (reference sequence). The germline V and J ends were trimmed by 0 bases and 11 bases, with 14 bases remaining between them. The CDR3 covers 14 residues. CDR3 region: CSARDPSGYAPLHF. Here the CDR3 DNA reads TGCAGTGCTAGAGATCCGTCAGGGTACGCACCCCTCCACTTT.

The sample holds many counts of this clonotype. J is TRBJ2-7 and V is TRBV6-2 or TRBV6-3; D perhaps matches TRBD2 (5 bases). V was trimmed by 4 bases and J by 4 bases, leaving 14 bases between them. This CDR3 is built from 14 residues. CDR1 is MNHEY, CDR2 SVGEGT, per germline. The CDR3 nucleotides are TGTGCCAGCAGTTCGCGTCGGGATGATTACGAGCAGTACTTC. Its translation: CASSSRRDDYEQYF.

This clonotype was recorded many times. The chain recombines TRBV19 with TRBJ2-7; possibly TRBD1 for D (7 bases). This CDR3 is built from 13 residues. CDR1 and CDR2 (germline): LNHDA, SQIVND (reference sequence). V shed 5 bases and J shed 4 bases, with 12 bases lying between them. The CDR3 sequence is CASSASGGYEQYF. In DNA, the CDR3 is TGTGCCAGTAGTGCCTCAGGGGGGTACGAGCAGTACTTC.

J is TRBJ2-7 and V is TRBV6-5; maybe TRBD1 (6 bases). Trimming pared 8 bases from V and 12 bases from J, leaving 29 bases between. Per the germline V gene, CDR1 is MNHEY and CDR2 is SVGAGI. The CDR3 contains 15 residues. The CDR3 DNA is TGTGCCAGCTGGACACACAGGGTATACTCCTACGGGCGGTACTTC. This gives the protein CASWTHRVYSYGRYF.

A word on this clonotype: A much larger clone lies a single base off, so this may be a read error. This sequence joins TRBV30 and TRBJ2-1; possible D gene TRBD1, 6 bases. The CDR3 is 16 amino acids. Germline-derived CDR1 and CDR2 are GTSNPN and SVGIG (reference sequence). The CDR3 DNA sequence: TGTACCTGGAGTGCTCAAGGGGACATTTGGGGATACGAGCAGTTCTTC. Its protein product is CTWSAQGDIWGYEQFF. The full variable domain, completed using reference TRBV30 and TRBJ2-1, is SQTIHQWPATLVQPVGSPLSLECTVEGTSNPNLYWYRQAAGRGLQLLFYSVGIGQISSEVPQNLSASRPQDRQFILSSKKLLLSDSGFYLCTWSAQGDIWGYEQFFGPGTRLTVL.

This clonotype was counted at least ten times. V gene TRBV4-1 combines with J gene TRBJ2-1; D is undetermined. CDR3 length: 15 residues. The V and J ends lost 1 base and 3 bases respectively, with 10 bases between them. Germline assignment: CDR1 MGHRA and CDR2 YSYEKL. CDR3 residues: CASSQGGRSYNEQFF. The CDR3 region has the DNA TGCGCCAGCAGCCAAGGAGGCCGGAGCTACAATGAGCAGTTCTTC.